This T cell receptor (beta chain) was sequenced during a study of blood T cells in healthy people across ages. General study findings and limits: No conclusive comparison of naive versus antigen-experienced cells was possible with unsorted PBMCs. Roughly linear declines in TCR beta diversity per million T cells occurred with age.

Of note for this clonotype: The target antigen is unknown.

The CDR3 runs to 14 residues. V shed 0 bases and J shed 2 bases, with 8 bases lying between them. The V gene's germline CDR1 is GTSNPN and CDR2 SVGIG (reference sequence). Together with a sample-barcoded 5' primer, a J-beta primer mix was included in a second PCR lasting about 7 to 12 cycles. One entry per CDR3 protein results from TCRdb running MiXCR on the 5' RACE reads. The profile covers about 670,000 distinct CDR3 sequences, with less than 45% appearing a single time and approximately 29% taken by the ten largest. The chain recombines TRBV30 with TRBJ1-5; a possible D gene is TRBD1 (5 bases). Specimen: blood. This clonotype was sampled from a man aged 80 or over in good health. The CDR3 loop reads CAWSVLGGNQPQHF. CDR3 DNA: TGTGCCTGGAGTGTCCTAGGGGGCAATCAGCCCCAGCATTTT.